The clone carrying this TCR beta chain was recorded a few times. Antigen specificity is unknown. This record belongs to a study of cytomegalovirus exposure and HLA in healthy donors. The PCR contained 60 Vbeta and 13 Jbeta primers. Only in-frame clones appear in the TCRdb table, and some are missing; sequencing was by immunoSEQ multiplex PCR. The table has 180,000 or so clones, 82% seen once; the top ten hold 1.5%. Overall study findings and caveats: According to an earlier analysis, most TCR beta V segments yielded productive rearrangements about 87% or about 30% of the time. A later analysis found most CMV-associated TCR beta chains apparently HLA-restricted. With later analysis, a missense DCLRE1C variant became linked to TCR beta V- and J-gene trimming.

Looked up from germline, CDR1 is MDHEN and CDR2 is SYDVKM. The CDR3 has 14 amino acids. V was pared by 6 bases and J by 10 bases, with 7 bases of the junction left unmatched. Sequenced material: PBMCs. This TCR came from a man between 40 and 49 years old in good health and CMV-seronegative. This chain connects TRBV28 to TRBJ1-6; TRBD1 matches 9 bases. The CDR3 nucleotides are TGTGCCAGCAGCCAGGGACAGGGAGGCTCACCCCTCCACTTT. Its translation: CASSQGQGGSPLHF.